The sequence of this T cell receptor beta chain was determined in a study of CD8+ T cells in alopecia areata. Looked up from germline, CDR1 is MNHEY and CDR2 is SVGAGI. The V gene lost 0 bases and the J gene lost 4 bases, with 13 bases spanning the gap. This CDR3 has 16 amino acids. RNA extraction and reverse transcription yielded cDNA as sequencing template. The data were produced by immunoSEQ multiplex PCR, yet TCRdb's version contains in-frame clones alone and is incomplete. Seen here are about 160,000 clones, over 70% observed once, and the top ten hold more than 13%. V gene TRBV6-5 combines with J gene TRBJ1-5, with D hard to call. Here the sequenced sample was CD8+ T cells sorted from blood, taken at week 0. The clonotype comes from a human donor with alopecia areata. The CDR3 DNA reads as TGTGCCAGCAGTTACTCGGCCAGCGCCAAGAATCAGCCCCAGCATTTT. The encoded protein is CASSYSASAKNQPQHF.